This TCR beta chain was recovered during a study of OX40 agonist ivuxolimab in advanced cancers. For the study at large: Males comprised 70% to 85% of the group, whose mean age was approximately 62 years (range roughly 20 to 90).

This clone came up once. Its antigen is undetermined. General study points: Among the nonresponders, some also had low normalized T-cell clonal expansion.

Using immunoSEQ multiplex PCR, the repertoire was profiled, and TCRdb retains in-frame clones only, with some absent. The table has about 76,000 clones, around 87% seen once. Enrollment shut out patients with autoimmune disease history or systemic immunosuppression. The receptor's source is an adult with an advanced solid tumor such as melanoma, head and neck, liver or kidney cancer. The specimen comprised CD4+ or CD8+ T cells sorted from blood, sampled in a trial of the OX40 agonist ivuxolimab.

CDR3 in amino acids: CASSGDRVSVAKNIQYF. CDR3 DNA: TGTGCCAGTAGTGGGGACAGGGTCTCTGTAGCCAAAAACATTCAGTACTTC. The chain carries TRBV19 and TRBJ2-4; 9 bases map to TRBD1. This CDR3 comprises 17 residues. J gave up 0 bases and V 5 bases, and 8 bases lay outside the gene matches. Looked up from germline, CDR1 is LNHDA and CDR2 is SQIVND (reference sequence).